This is a list of T cell receptor beta chains from one sample in a study of vaccination effects on CD4 cells after COVID-19. Method: immunoSEQ multiplex PCR; TCRdb's copy keeps in-frame clones and lacks some. The sample includes around 41,000 clones, around 78% seen only once; the top ten take less than 14%. Which antigens these TCRs recognize remains unknown. The sequences come from CD4+ T cells from PBMCs cultured with SARS-CoV-2 spike peptides, collected before COVID-19 vaccination. The receptors come from a human donor who received a COVID-19 vaccine. CDR3s include the opening cysteine and the closing phenylalanine or tryptophan. Each record gives: J gene, V gene, D gene, CDR3 length, clone size, CDR3 DNA, CDR3 protein. A D gene is named only where the DNA matches it firmly. The size entry is marked missing in some rows and otherwise reads once, few, many or a size class.

TRBJ1-5 TRBV2 TRBD1 15 - TGTGCCAGCAGTTGGGACACAGGGGTCAATCAGCCCCAGCATTTT CASSWDTGVNQPQHF
TRBJ2-3 TRBV7-2 - 16 - TGTGCCAGCAGCTTATACGCGGGACTCGCAGGAAGTACGCAGTATTTT CASSLYAGLAGSTQYF
TRBJ2-5 TRBV15 - 17 - TGTGCCACCAGCAGAGTTTTCCGGCAGGCGGGTGAGGGGACCCAGTACTTC CATSRVFRQAGEGTQYF
TRBJ1-1 TRBV5-1 - 14 - TGCGCCAGCCGAGCACAGGCCACGAACACTGAAGCTTTCTTT CASRAQATNTEAFF
TRBJ1-2 TRBV24-1 - 15 - TGTGCCACCAGTGAAGGGGGAACGGGAAACTATGGCTACACCTTC CATSEGGTGNYGYTF
TRBJ1-2 TRBV5-4 TRBD1 15 few TGTGCCAGCAGCTTGGGAGGGACAGGGAACTATGGCTACACCTTC CASSLGGTGNYGYTF
TRBJ1-1 TRBV18 - 15 once TGTGCCAGCTCACCATCCTGGGCCCTGAACACTGAAGCTTTCTTT CASSPSWALNTEAFF
TRBJ1-3 TRBV5-1 TRBD1 17 few TGCGCCAGCAGCCTGGCCCCCGGGACAGACTCTGGAAACACCATATATTTT CASSLAPGTDSGNTIYF
TRBJ1-2 TRBV3-1/TRBV3-2 - 15 - TGTGCCAGCAGCCCTAAAGGGGGGGGCCACTATGGCTACACCTTC CASSPKGGGHYGYTF
TRBJ1-6 TRBV2 - 14 - TGTGCCAGCAGTGACGGTTATCATAATTCACCCCTCCACTTT CASSDGYHNSPLHF
TRBJ2-2 TRBV18 - 16 - TGTGCCAGCTCACCTTTCGGGACAAGAAACACCGGGGAGCTGTTTTTT CASSPFGTRNTGELFF
TRBJ2-2 TRBV6-5 TRBD2 16 - TGTGCCAGCAGTTCCTCTAGCGGGGGGCCGGACGGGGAGCTGTTTTTT CASSSSSGGPDGELFF
TRBJ2-3 TRBV7-6 TRBD2 18 - TGTGCCAGCAGCTTCCTTAACCGACTAGCGGGGGGCCGAGATACGCAGTATTTT CASSFLNRLAGGRDTQYF
TRBJ1-3 TRBV6-5 - 15 - TGTGCCAGCAGCCGAGGGACGGCCTCTGGAAACACCATATATTTT CASSRGTASGNTIYF
TRBJ1-4 TRBV4-1 - 16 few TGCGCCAGCAGCCAAAGATTCGCGGGTACTAATGAAAAACTGTTTTTT CASSQRFAGTNEKLFF
TRBJ1-4 TRBV12-5 - 17 - TGTGCTAGTGGTTTGGTACGGGTGGTAAAGGCTAATGAAAAACTGTTTTTT CASGLVRVVKANEKLFF
TRBJ2-5 TRBV18 TRBD2 16 - TGTGCCAGCTCACCAGGGGGCCTAGCGGGGTTGGAGACCCAGTACTTC CASSPGGLAGLETQYF
TRBJ2-5 TRBV4-3 TRBD2 14 - TGCGCCAGCAGCCCGCGGGGGGGAGGGGAGACCCAGTACTTC CASSPRGGGETQYF
TRBJ1-1 TRBV7-2 - 13 once TGTGCCAGCAGCTTAGTAGTGAACACTGAAGCTTTCTTT CASSLVVNTEAFF
TRBJ2-2 TRBV19 - 17 - TGTGCCAGTATATTAGGGACCTGGGGCCAGAACACCGGGGAGCTGTTTTTT CASILGTWGQNTGELFF
TRBJ1-1 TRBV28 - 11 once TGTGCCAGCAGCCTACGAATAGAAGCTTTCTTT CASSLRIEAFF
TRBJ1-1 TRBV2 - 14 - TGTGCCAGCAGCGCCTCAGGGAGGAACACTGAAGCTTTCTTT CASSASGRNTEAFF
TRBJ2-3 TRBV2 - 14 - TGTGCCAGCAGTGACAGGGCCTCCACAGATACGCAGTATTTT CASSDRASTDTQYF
TRBJ2-3 TRBV7-3 TRBD2 14 - TGTGCCAGCAGCTCGGGACTAGCCGCAGATACGCAGTATTTT CASSSGLAADTQYF
TRBJ2-3 TRBV5-8 - 15 - TGTGCCAGCCCGAGTTTGGGACTTAGCACAGATACGCAGTATTTT CASPSLGLSTDTQYF
TRBJ1-1 TRBV10-3 - 13 - TGTGCCATCAACAAACAGGTAGGCACTGAAGCTTTCTTT CAINKQVGTEAFF
TRBJ2-3 TRBV9 TRBD1 16 - TGTGCCAGCAGCGCCCGACAGGGGGGTAGCACAGATACGCAGTATTTT CASSARQGGSTDTQYF
TRBJ2-5 TRBV5-8 - 16 - TGTGCCAGCAGCTTGGGACAGGCATTGGGGGGAGAGACCCAGTACTTC CASSLGQALGGETQYF
TRBJ1-4 TRBV9 - 18 few TGTGCCAGCAGCGTCGGAGGGGCTGGCATGGTCTTTAATGAAAAACTGTTTTTT CASSVGGAGMVFNEKLFF
TRBJ2-1 TRBV2 TRBD2 17 - TGTGCCAGCAGTGAAGTGGGCCTAGCGGGAACCTACAATGAGCAGTTCTTC CASSEVGLAGTYNEQFF
TRBJ2-3 TRBV9 TRBD1 14 - TGTGCCAGCAGCGTACAGGGGGCAAAAGATACGCAGTATTTT CASSVQGAKDTQYF
TRBJ1-1 TRBV7-2 - 14 - TGTGCCAGCAGCTTGGGACGGGGGAACACTGAAGCTTTCTTT CASSLGRGNTEAFF
TRBJ1-1 TRBV29-1 - 10 - TGCAGCGTTTCTACACCTCAAGCTTTCTTT CSVSTPQAFF
TRBJ2-2 TRBV4-1 - 17 - TGCGCCAGCAGCCAAGGGGCCGCCAGGGAGCTAAGGGGGGAGCTGTTTTTT CASSQGAARELRGELFF
TRBJ2-5 TRBV5-1 TRBD2 14 - TGCGCCAGCAGCAAGGGACTAGCGGAAGAGACCCAGTACTTC CASSKGLAEETQYF
TRBJ2-3 TRBV5-6 - 14 - TGTGCCAGCAGCCCCGGAGTTCTCCAAGATACGCAGTATTTT CASSPGVLQDTQYF
TRBJ2-2 TRBV5-1 - 16 - TGCGCCAGCAGCTTGGCCAAGGGGATAAACACCGGGGAGCTGTTTTTT CASSLAKGINTGELFF
TRBJ2-1 TRBV15 - 15 - TGTGCCACCAGCAGAAGGGGCTTCCGCGGGGATGAGCAGTTCTTC CATSRRGFRGDEQFF
TRBJ2-3 TRBV4-1 TRBD1 21 - TGCGCCAGCAGCCCTCGATATGGACAGGGGGCTGGGGGGTTGGGCACAGATACGCAGTATTTT CASSPRYGQGAGGLGTDTQYF
TRBJ2-5 TRBV2 - 12 - TGTGCCAGCAGTCCGGGGGCAGTGACCCAGTACTTC CASSPGAVTQYF